The source of this TCR beta chain is a study of T cells in Graves' hyperthyroidism and ophthalmopathy. Study-wide results and caveats: Most thyroid clonotypes expanded above 0.001 were also detected in blood.

Authors of the study amplified TCR beta CDR3 regions from RNA transcripts. The HTBI primer set served for first-round RT-PCR of the TCR CDR3. TCRdb fed the multiplex PCR reads into MiXCR, producing one record per CDR3 protein. The sample holds about 600,000 distinct CDR3 sequences, roughly 15% seen once. Many counts were recorded for this clonotype. Its antigen is not known. The CDR3 loop spans 16 amino acids. V lost 5 bases and J lost 6; bases outside the gene matches: 13. Among ophthalmopathy patients, the Clinical Activity Score reached at least 3, the NOSPECS grade reached at least 4, and duration remained under 3 months.

Material: blood. This receptor was obtained from a middle-aged woman with Graves' ophthalmopathy. The chain is built from TRBV12-3 or TRBV12-4 and TRBJ2-1; 7 bases agree with TRBD2. CDR3 nucleotide sequence: TGTGCCAGCAGTCTTACCCGTAGCGGGTCTTCCAATGAGCAGTTCTTC. Amino acids: CASSLTRSGSSNEQFF.